Presented here are 13 T cell receptor beta chains from one specimen sequenced in a study of blood T cell repertoires in COVID-19. Sequencing was performed with immunoSEQ multiplex PCR; in TCRdb, only in-frame clones are kept and a portion is missing. This table holds more than 15,000 clones, 91% found once. The specimen sequenced was peripheral blood. These receptors originate from a human donor in a cohort sampled during active COVID-19.

The chain links TRBV5-4 to TRBJ2-3; D is possibly TRBD1 (5 bases). This CDR3 has 14 amino acids. V was pared by 2 bases and J by 2 bases, with 9 bases between. Germline V gene data show CDR1 as SGHNT and CDR2 as YYREEE (reference sequence). This CDR3 reads CASSLVQVTDTQYF. The CDR3 DNA is TGTGCCAGCAGCTTAGTACAGGTCACAGATACGCAGTATTTT.

CDR3 in DNA: TGTGCCAGCAGCCCCCGTGGGGCGGGGGGCACAGATACGCAGTATTTT. Translating it yields CASSPRGAGGTDTQYF. The chain couples TRBV13 to TRBJ2-3, with 7 bases lining up with TRBD2. This CDR3 comprises 16 residues. CDR1 is PRHDT, CDR2 FYEKMQ, per germline (reference sequence). V lost 5 bases to trimming and J lost 1 base; unmatched junction nucleotides: 9.

V is TRBV12-3 or TRBV12-4 and J is TRBJ2-2; tentative D call: TRBD2 (5 bases). The CDR3 has 11 residues. Deletions cut 11 bases from V and 4 bases from J, with 8 bases between. The CDR3 coding sequence is TGTGCCTGGCGGGTCACCGGGGAGCTGTTTTTT. Translated: CAWRVTGELFF.

The chain recombines TRBV13 with TRBJ1-1, with 8 bases matching TRBD1. The CDR3 spans 14 residues. The ends lost 5 bases at V and 5 bases at J; junction bases unmatched: 7. CDR1 is PRHDT, CDR2 FYEKMQ, per germline (reference sequence). The CDR3 loop reads CASSVRGLGTEAFF. The CDR3 DNA is TGTGCCAGCAGCGTCAGGGGGCTGGGTACTGAAGCTTTCTTT.

V gene TRBV14 combines with J gene TRBJ2-5; D is undetermined. The CDR3 length is 15 residues. Germline V lookup: CDR1 SGHDN, CDR2 FVKESK. V lost 1 base and J lost 1, with 10 bases in between. This chain's CDR3 is CASSQVRGPQETQYF. CDR3 coding DNA: TGTGCCAGCAGCCAAGTACGAGGTCCCCAAGAGACCCAGTACTTC.

The genes are TRBV5-8 and TRBJ1-2; 7 bases align to TRBD1. The CDR3 spans 14 residues. Germline trimming cut 4 bases from V and 2 bases from J; bases unmatched to any gene: 5. Germline V CDR1 and CDR2: SGHTS, YDEGEE. Written as DNA, the CDR3 is TGTGCCAGCAGCCAGGGACAGCCGAACTATGGCTACACCTTC. The encoded protein is CASSQGQPNYGYTF.

The rearrangement links TRBV7-9 to TRBJ1-1, with TRBD1 matching over 9 bases. Trimming took 5 bases from V and 6 from J; bases not matched to a gene: 10. The CDR3 runs to 15 residues. Germline CDR1 SEHNR, CDR2 FQNEAQ (reference sequence). CDR3 DNA sequence: TGTGCCAGCAGCCCACCGACAGGGGGGATCGCTGAAGCTTTCTTT. Translation gives CASSPPTGGIAEAFF.

The CDR3 region is CASSEMRAGNTQYF. As DNA, the CDR3 is TGTGCCAGCAGTGAAATGCGCGCTGGTAATACGCAGTATTTT. The gene calls are TRBV25-1 and TRBJ2-3, with D uncertain. Trimming removed 2 bases from V and 7 bases from J, with 13 bases in between. The germline gives CDR1 MGHDK, CDR2 SYGVNS. This CDR3 is built from 14 residues.

The V call is TRBV5-5, the J call TRBJ1-1; D remains unclear. Looked up from germline, CDR1 is SGHKS and CDR2 is YYEKEE (reference sequence). The CDR3 has 12 residues. V lost 5 bases and J lost 4, with 9 bases in between. The CDR3 DNA reads as TGTGCCAGCAGTCTGGAGCGCACTGAAGCTTTCTTT. Its protein is CASSLERTEAFF.

The rearrangement joins TRBV5-8 to TRBJ1-4; TRBD1 aligns across 9 bases. Germline V lookup: CDR1 SGHTS, CDR2 YDEGEE. The V segment lost 0 bases and the J segment 6 bases; nucleotides outside the gene matches: 6. This CDR3 has 16 amino acids. CDR3 nucleotides: TGTGCCAGCAGCTTGGGCCTCCGGGACAGGGATGAAAAACTGTTTTTT. It encodes CASSLGLRDRDEKLFF.

The V and J genes are TRBV19 and TRBJ2-3, with 12 positions matching TRBD2. Per germline, CDR1 LNHDA and CDR2 SQIVND (reference sequence). CDR3 length equals 18 residues. J was trimmed by 5 bases and V by 2 bases; bases with no gene match: 11. The CDR3 DNA is TGTGCCAGTAGTATAAGACTAGCGGGAGTTGGGATGGAAGATACGCAGTATTTT. Translated, it gives CASSIRLAGVGMEDTQYF.

This chain links TRBV5-1 with TRBJ1-1, with TRBD1 matching over 7 bases. The CDR3 has 14 amino acids. Germline CDR1 and CDR2: SGHRS and YFSETQ. After removal of 4 bases from V and 7 bases from J, the junction contained 10 bases not matched to a gene. CDR3 region: CASSRGGGAGEAFF. The CDR3 coding sequence is TGCGCCAGCAGCCGAGGAGGGGGCGCGGGTGAAGCTTTCTTT.

The chain couples TRBV7-9 to TRBJ1-6; weak D call: TRBD1 (5 bases). V was trimmed by 6 bases and J by 5 bases, leaving 11 bases between them. The germline gives CDR1 SEHNR, CDR2 FQNEAQ (reference sequence). The CDR3 is 14 amino acids. CDR3: CASRTDTDNSPLHF. DNA for the CDR3: TGTGCCAGCAGGACAGACACGGATAATTCACCCCTCCACTTT.